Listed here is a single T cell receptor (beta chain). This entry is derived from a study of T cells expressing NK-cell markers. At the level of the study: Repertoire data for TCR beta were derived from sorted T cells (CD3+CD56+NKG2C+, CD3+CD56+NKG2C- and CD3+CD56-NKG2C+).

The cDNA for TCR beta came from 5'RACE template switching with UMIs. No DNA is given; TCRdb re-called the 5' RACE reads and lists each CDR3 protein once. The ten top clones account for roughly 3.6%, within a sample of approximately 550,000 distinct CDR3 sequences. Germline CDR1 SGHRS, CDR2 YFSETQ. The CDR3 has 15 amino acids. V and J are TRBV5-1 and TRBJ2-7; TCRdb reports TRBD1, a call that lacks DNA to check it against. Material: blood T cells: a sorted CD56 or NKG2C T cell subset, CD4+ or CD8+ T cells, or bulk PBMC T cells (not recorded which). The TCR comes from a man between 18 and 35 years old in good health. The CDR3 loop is CASSPNDRSLYEQYF.